The source of this TCR beta chain is a study of CD8 T cells in ankylosing spondylitis. Study results and caveats: A motif in TCR beta, a set of 8 or 9 highly homologous variants, appeared characteristic of ankylosing spondylitis blood. The authors found the disease-linked clones to be CD8+ and relatively rare in peripheral blood. In reactive arthritis synovial fluid and blood, some motif variants had been reported before.

There are a few counts of this clonotype. The antigen remains unidentified. Trimming cost V 6 bases and J 7 bases, with 10 bases left between them. The CDR3 sequence is 13 residues long. Generation of TCR beta libraries employed quantitative 5'-RACE incorporating molecular barcodes. TCRdb passed the 5' RACE reads through MiXCR, listing each CDR3 protein once. The table lists hundreds of thousands of distinct CDR3 sequences, 10% to 15% of them singletons. The rearrangement joins TRBV12-3 or TRBV12-4 to TRBJ1-6, with D unresolved. This sequence originates from a male donor with ankylosing spondylitis. The specimen sequenced was blood, either unsorted or a sorted T cell fraction (not recorded which). This chain's CDR3 is CASSMMLNSPLHF. The CDR3 DNA reads as TGTGCCAGCAGCATGATGCTAAATTCACCCCTCCACTTT.